Shown below are 27 T cell receptor beta chains from a single sample sequenced in a study of blood T cell repertoires in COVID-19. The data were produced by immunoSEQ multiplex PCR, yet TCRdb's version contains in-frame clones alone and is incomplete. The sample includes hundreds of thousands of clones, roughly 88% seen only once; the top ten take roughly 2%. The sequenced sample was PBMCs or T cells enriched from blood (not recorded which). The receptor set was obtained from a woman in her 50s who had recovered from COVID-19.

This rearrangement joins TRBV18 to TRBJ1-5, with 7 bases fitting TRBD1. Losses at the gene ends were 3 bases for V and 7 bases for J; bases not matched to a gene: 9. The germline V gene encodes CDR1 KGHSH and CDR2 LQKENI. The CDR3 contains 15 residues. The CDR3 loop is CASSPGQRTGQPQHF. Here the CDR3 DNA reads TGTGCCAGCTCACCGGGACAGCGGACCGGGCAGCCCCAGCATTTT.

CDR3 DNA sequence: TGCAGCGTTGCGGTCTCCTACGAGCAGTACTTC. Encoded protein: CSVAVSYEQYF. The V gene is TRBV29-1, the J gene TRBJ2-7; no clear D gene. V was pared by 4 bases and J by 0 bases, with 4 bases between. Per the germline V gene, CDR1 is SQVTM and CDR2 is ANQGSEA. The CDR3 extends over 11 amino acids.

The V call is TRBV30, the J call TRBJ2-7; D remains ambiguous. The V and J ends lost 0 bases and 7 bases respectively, with 19 bases between them. The CDR3 extends over 15 amino acids. Per germline, CDR1 GTSNPN and CDR2 SVGIG (reference sequence). CDR3 sequence: CAWSVGSLVSREQYF. The CDR3 bases are TGTGCCTGGAGTGTGGGTAGCTTGGTCTCTCGGGAGCAGTACTTC.

This chain joins TRBV14 and TRBJ2-1; 9 positions match TRBD2. Looked up from germline, CDR1 is SGHDN and CDR2 is FVKESK. The CDR3 spans 16 residues. V shed 1 base, J shed 7 bases, and the junction held 8 bases outside the gene matches. CDR3 region: CASSQARRGGPNEQFF. The CDR3 nucleotides read TGTGCCAGCAGCCAAGCGCGGCGGGGGGGCCCGAATGAGCAGTTCTTC.

J is TRBJ1-1 and V is TRBV7-9; 8 nucleotides align to TRBD1. From germline, CDR1 is SEHNR and CDR2 FQNEAQ (reference sequence). Losses at the gene ends were 1 base for V and 2 bases for J; bases not matched to a gene: 9. This CDR3 is built from 17 residues. The CDR3 nucleotides read TGTGCCAGCAGCTTAGTCCCGGACGACAGGGGCAACACTGAAGCTTTCTTT. It is translated as CASSLVPDDRGNTEAFF.

This chain links TRBV6-5 with TRBJ1-1, with D tentatively TRBD1 (5 bases). Germline V gene data show CDR1 as MNHEY and CDR2 as SVGAGI. V was clipped by 4 bases and J by 1 base, with 13 bases between them. This CDR3 region has 15 residues. The CDR3 here is CASSSQGLQNTEAFF. The CDR3 coding sequence is TGTGCCAGCAGTTCCCAGGGACTGCAGAACACTGAAGCTTTCTTT.

This clone occurred once. This sequence joins TRBV6-5 and TRBJ1-3; D is perhaps TRBD1 (5 bases). The germline V gene encodes CDR1 MNHEY and CDR2 SVGAGI. The V end was cut by 0 bases, the J end by 4 bases, with 13 bases between. The CDR3 is 16 residues long. The CDR3 nucleotides are TGTGCCAGCAGTTACTCGCTTCAGGGATTCGGAAACACCATATATTTT. It codes for CASSYSLQGFGNTIYF.

The CDR3 bases are TGTGCCAGCAGCGTAGCGGGACAGGGGCCTAGCTCTGGAAACACCATATATTTT. This translates into CASSVAGQGPSSGNTIYF. This chain uses TRBV9 with TRBJ1-3; 10 bases fit TRBD1. Trimming at V came to 0 bases and at J to 0 bases, leaving 6 bases not matched to a gene. The CDR3 contains 18 residues. CDR1 is SGDLS and CDR2 is YYNGEE in the germline V gene.

The V call is TRBV2, the J call TRBJ1-1; unclear D gene. Trimming removed 1 base at V and 3 bases at J, with 9 bases between. CDR3 length: 14 residues. Germline CDR1 reads SNHLY; CDR2 reads FYNNEI. CDR3 sequence reads: CASSEDPAYTEAFF. DNA of the CDR3: TGTGCCAGCAGTGAAGACCCAGCGTACACTGAAGCTTTCTTT.

The genes are TRBV3-1 (or the pseudogene TRBV3-2) and TRBJ2-5; TRBD2 matches at 16 bases. Germline V gene lookup returns CDR1 LGHDT and CDR2 YNNKEL (reference sequence). This CDR3 comprises 19 residues. V shed 3 bases and J 6 bases; nucleotides not matched to a gene: 13. The DNA for the CDR3 is TGTGCCAGCAGCCACGACGGGACTAGCGGGGGGGCCTACGCGAAGACCCAGTACTTC. Protein: CASSHDGTSGGAYAKTQYF.

The chain couples TRBV28 to TRBJ2-3; 12 bases match TRBD2. With 3 bases clipped from V and 2 bases from J, the junction kept 18 bases outside the gene matches. This CDR3 spans 21 amino acids. Germline lookup yields CDR1 MDHEN and CDR2 SYDVKM. DNA of the CDR3: TGTGCCAGCAGTTTCCTCCGTACTAGCGGGAGGACGGCCCCTCTCACAGATACGCAGTATTTT. Its translation: CASSFLRTSGRTAPLTDTQYF.

The chain couples TRBV5-1 to TRBJ2-1; 13 bases map to TRBD2. With 4 bases clipped from V and 9 bases from J, the junction kept 7 bases outside the gene matches. The germline V gene has CDR1 SGHRS and CDR2 YFSETQ. This CDR3 spans 15 amino acids. The CDR3 DNA follows: TGCGCCAGCAGCGGGACTAGCGGGGTACGTGGTGAGCAGTTCTTC. This gives the protein CASSGTSGVRGEQFF. The whole variable domain, filled in from reference TRBV5-1 and TRBJ2-1, reads KAGVTQTPRYLIKTRGQQVTLSCSPISGHRSVSWYQQTPGQGLQFLFEYFSETQRNKGNFPGRFSGRQFSNSRSEMNVSTLELGDSALYLCASSGTSGVRGEQFFGPGTRLTVL.

The CDR3 reads CASSLGQDTYEQYF. The CDR3 nucleotides are TGCGCCAGCAGCTTGGGACAGGATACCTACGAGCAGTACTTC. This chain uses TRBV5-1 with TRBJ2-7; maybe TRBD1 (6 bases). CDR1 is SGHRS, CDR2 YFSETQ, per germline. The CDR3 runs 14 residues. Trimming cost V 0 bases and J 2 bases, with 9 bases left between them.

The chain links TRBV25-1 to TRBJ1-4; D not certain. V was clipped by 1 base and J by 5 bases, with 11 bases between them. This CDR3 comprises 15 residues. CDR1 is MGHDK, CDR2 SYGVNS, per germline. The CDR3: CASSESWRANEKLFF. The CDR3 DNA reads as TGTGCCAGCAGTGAATCTTGGAGGGCGAATGAAAAACTGTTTTTT.

This sequence joins TRBV29-1 and TRBJ2-2; maybe TRBD1 (5 bases). V was trimmed by 4 bases and J by 3 bases, leaving 12 bases between them. This CDR3 is built from 14 residues. Germline-derived CDR1 and CDR2 are SQVTM and ANQGSEA. The CDR3 loop reads CSVVGRADTGELFF. The CDR3 bases are TGCAGCGTTGTGGGCAGGGCGGACACCGGGGAGCTGTTTTTT.

The chain links TRBV5-5 to TRBJ1-5, with 7 positions matching TRBD1. CDR3 length: 16 amino acids. Looked up from germline, CDR1 is SGHKS and CDR2 is YYEKEE (reference sequence). Unmatched junction bases numbered 5, after V lost 0 bases and J lost 2 bases. CDR3 protein: CASSLASTGGNQPQHF. As DNA, the CDR3 is TGTGCCAGCAGCTTGGCCTCCACAGGGGGCAATCAGCCCCAGCATTTT.

This clone was found a few times. The chain combines TRBV18 with TRBJ2-3; D not certain. V was shortened by 3 bases and J by 2 bases, with 3 bases between the two germline ends. The CDR3 consists of 12 residues. Germline V gene sequence: CDR1 KGHSH, CDR2 LQKENI. CDR3 nucleotide sequence: TGTGCCAGCTCACCTTACACAGATACGCAGTATTTT. Protein: CASSPYTDTQYF.

The sample holds one count of this clone. V usage is TRBV10-3 and J usage is TRBJ1-1, with a possible D match to TRBD1 (5 bases). Germline V CDR1 and CDR2: ENHRY, SYGVKD. The CDR3 consists of 14 residues. The V end was cut by 6 bases, the J end by 0 bases, with 11 bases between. In DNA, the CDR3 is TGTGCCATCAGGGGGGGACGCCTGAACACTGAAGCTTTCTTT. It encodes CAIRGGRLNTEAFF.

The DNA for the CDR3 is TGTGCCAGCAGTACCGAGCGGGAGATGAACACCGGGGAGCTGTTTTTT. This translates into CASSTEREMNTGELFF. V and J are TRBV28 and TRBJ2-2; 8 nucleotides agree with TRBD2. The CDR3 length is 16 residues. Germline V gene sequence: CDR1 MDHEN, CDR2 SYDVKM. Trimming took 5 bases from V and 1 from J; bases not matched to a gene: 6.

This rearrangement joins TRBV29-1 to TRBJ1-1; D is undetermined. Trimming cost V 5 bases and J 1 base, with 8 bases left between them. There are 12 residues in the CDR3. Germline CDR1 SQVTM, CDR2 ANQGSEA. The CDR3 reads CSVSTGNTEAFF. CDR3 in DNA: TGCAGCGTTAGTACGGGGAACACTGAAGCTTTCTTT.

The chain links TRBV2 to TRBJ1-2; 8 bases match TRBD1. Germline CDR1 is SNHLY and CDR2 is FYNNEI. The junction had 8 bases not matched to a gene; V was cut back by 6 bases and J by 2 bases. CDR3 length: 15 residues. DNA of the CDR3: TGTGCCAGCAGGACGACAGGGGCGCACAACTATGGCTACACCTTC. This gives the protein CASRTTGAHNYGYTF.

The V and J genes are TRBV12-3 or TRBV12-4 and TRBJ1-5, with D unclear. V lost 5 bases and J lost 4, with 6 bases in between. CDR3 length: 12 amino acids. CDR3 DNA sequence: TGTGCCAGCAGTGGACTGAATCAGCCCCAGCATTTT. It translates to CASSGLNQPQHF.

The chain joins TRBV5-6 to TRBJ1-5; D is perhaps TRBD1 (6 bases). CDR3 size: 16 residues. Trimming pared 0 bases from V and 2 bases from J, leaving 12 bases between. Germline values: CDR1 SGHDT, CDR2 YYEEEE. The CDR3 DNA follows: TGTGCCAGCAGCTTGGCGGGGGGCTGGGGCAATCAGCCCCAGCATTTT. Its translation: CASSLAGGWGNQPQHF.

V usage is TRBV19 and J usage is TRBJ1-2, with D unresolved. The CDR3 sequence is 14 residues long. V was cut by 5 bases and J by 5 bases, with 15 bases left in between. Looked up from germline, CDR1 is LNHDA and CDR2 is SQIVND (reference sequence). The CDR3, as DNA: TGTGCCAGTAGTCATCAGACAAGACTATATGGCTACACCTTC. Protein: CASSHQTRLYGYTF.

The chain links TRBV19 to TRBJ1-5; D is ambiguous. Germline CDR1 is LNHDA and CDR2 is SQIVND (reference sequence). With 4 bases removed from V and 4 bases from J, the gap between germline ends came to 8 bases. CDR3 length equals 13 residues. Here the CDR3 DNA reads TGTGCCAGTAGTACATACACGAATCAGCCCCAGCATTTT. This sequence encodes CASSTYTNQPQHF.

The genes are TRBV7-2 and TRBJ2-4, with TRBD1 matching over 9 bases. Germline V CDR1 and CDR2: SGHTA, FQGNSA. The length of the CDR3 is 17 residues. J was trimmed by 0 bases and V by 8 bases; bases with no gene match: 11. The CDR3: CASGPAGTGRAKNIQYF. The CDR3 DNA follows: TGTGCCAGCGGCCCCGCCGGGACAGGGAGAGCCAAAAACATTCAGTACTTC.

The V and J genes are TRBV11-2 and TRBJ2-2; tentatively, D is TRBD1 (5 bases). Between the trimmed V and J ends, which lost 5 bases and 3 bases, there was a span of 13 bases. Germline V gene data show CDR1 as SGHAT and CDR2 as FQNNGV. This CDR3 spans 15 amino acids. The CDR3: CASSPGGADTGELFF. DNA of the CDR3: TGTGCCAGCAGCCCAGGTGGGGCTGACACCGGGGAGCTGTTTTTT.